This T cell receptor beta chain was sequenced for a study of blood T cell repertoires in COVID-19 (dated by TCRdb to the early 2020s). Turning to the overall study: Samples covering the acute and convalescent phases of COVID-19 were provided by collaborators in the United States, Italy and Spain. Samples were obtained from the ongoing ImmuneRACE study (first 160 participants) and from roughly 1,300 subjects provided by 6 global collaborators. HLA class I and class II types, where available, came from metadata supplied by the sample provider rather than from assay-based typing. The repertoires were released in a freely available public database meant as a resource for research on the immune response to SARS-CoV-2. The sample metadata nearly always contained a de-identified subject ID, COVID-19 status, age in years and sex. The material from the prospective study consisted of cDNA or gDNA derived from T cells, B-cell-depleted T cells, or PBMCs. Subjects who had been exposed to COVID-19, were actively infected with it, or had recovered from it provided the deeply sampled blood TCRbeta repertoires that made up the dataset.

TCRbeta CDR3 regions were amplified from genomic DNA using the immunoSEQ Assay, a bias-controlled multiplex PCR. Under the source paper's analysis protocol: Nucleated cell counts per sample were estimated from amplification of reference gene primers within the assay. Sequence reads were collapsed and filtered to measure the absolute abundance of every unique TCRbeta CDR3 rearrangement. For each sample, productive Simpson clonality was calculated by taking the square root of Simpson's diversity index across productive rearrangements. Drawn from immuneACCESS, this table holds only the in-frame rearrangements with V and J called that TCRdb kept. Clones are partly lost; checked studies trace under half to an unresolved V gene and leave the rest unexplained. V and J calls plus clone size are reproduced from that table; the DNA served to infer D and trimming. Counted in this sample were 310,000 or so clones; about 87% of them appeared once. The ten largest clones capture roughly a tenth of the sample.

The V end gives up 3 bases and the J end 2 bases, leaving 10 bases in the junction not matched to a gene. CDR1 and CDR2, looked up from the germline V gene, are SGDLS and YYNGEE. Inclusive of the bounding cysteine and phenylalanine, the CDR3 is 17 residues long. The CDR3 DNA has 51 bases and is translated from base 1. Overall study outcomes, separate from this receptor: How much clinical and demographic metadata was included differed by source and by participant, and the metadata was provided uncurated.

One collaborating source in Seattle enrolled patients during active infection and followed them longitudinally through the course of disease. Each collaborating institution followed its own protocols to collect whole blood in K2EDTA tubes. Collaborator samples were shipped for TCRbeta analysis as frozen whole blood, isolated PBMCs, or DNA extracted from either sample type. Turning to this clone: What this receptor recognizes is not known. It has no much larger one-base neighbor in the sample; base qualities were not kept.

Sequencing used peripheral blood. This chain joins TRBV9 to TRBJ1-3; TRBD1 aligns with 8 central bases. The sequence came from a man aged 25-45 years with COVID-19, enrolled during active disease. The CDR3 in this case is CASSAWTGSGTGNTIYF. Read as DNA, the sequence is TGTGCCAGCAGCGCCTGGACAGGGAGTGGTACTGGAAACACCATATATTTT. The full variable domain, completed from the reference TRBV9 and TRBJ1-3 proteins outside the CDR3, reads DSGVTQTPKHLITATGQRVTLRCSPRSGDLSVYWYQQSLDQGLQFLIQYYNGEERAKGNILERFSAQQFPDLHSELNLSSLELGDSALYFCASSAWTGSGTGNTIYFGEGSWLTVV.